This is a list of T cell receptor beta chains from one sample in a study of PD-L1 blockade in urothelial cancer. The table came from immunoSEQ multiplex PCR; TCRdb's copy has only in-frame clones and leaves some out. The sample includes fewer than 45,000 clones, more than 70% of them seen just once. The sample was PBMCs, taken around atezolizumab (anti-PD-L1) treatment. The source of these receptors is a man between 60 and 70 years old with urothelial cancer. The CDR3 runs from the conserved cysteine through the conserved F or W. The order of the fields is J gene, D gene, V gene, CDR3 protein, CDR3 DNA. A D gene is named only where the DNA matches it firmly.

J: TRBJ1-3
D: .
V: TRBV10-3
CDR3: CAISDPPGRGGNTIYF
DNA: TGTGCCATCAGTGACCCCCCAGGGCGAGGAGGAAACACCATATATTTT

J: TRBJ1-2
D: TRBD1
V: TRBV25-1
CDR3: CASMGTGESYGYTF
DNA: TGTGCCAGCATGGGGACAGGGGAATCCTATGGCTACACCTTC

J: TRBJ2-4
D: TRBD1
V: TRBV7-9
CDR3: CASSLARDRVNIQYF
DNA: TGTGCCAGCAGCTTAGCGCGGGACAGGGTAAACATTCAGTACTTC

J: TRBJ2-7
D: .
V: TRBV28
CDR3: CASSPYSLFDSYEQYF
DNA: TGTGCCAGCAGTCCGTATAGCCTGTTCGACTCCTACGAGCAGTACTTC

J: TRBJ1-1
D: .
V: TRBV29-1
CDR3: CSVEGQLNTEAFF
DNA: TGCAGCGTTGAGGGACAACTGAACACTGAAGCTTTCTTT

J: TRBJ1-1
D: .
V: TRBV7-8
CDR3: CASSLVRSGVNTEAFF
DNA: TGTGCCAGCAGCTTAGTTCGTTCAGGGGTTAACACTGAAGCTTTCTTT

J: TRBJ1-6
D: .
V: TRBV25-1
CDR3: CASSSKPNSPLHF
DNA: TGTGCCAGCAGCTCTAAGCCTAATTCACCCCTCCACTTT

J: TRBJ2-3
D: .
V: TRBV5-8
CDR3: CASSTQGGDTDTQYF
DNA: TGTGCCAGCAGCACACAGGGAGGGGACACAGATACGCAGTATTTT

J: TRBJ2-6
D: TRBD2
V: TRBV5-1
CDR3: CTSSSAGEPGANVLTF
DNA: TGCACCAGCAGCTCCGCGGGGGAGCCCGGGGCCAACGTCCTGACTTTC

J: TRBJ2-7
D: .
V: TRBV2
CDR3: CASGRGYEQYF
DNA: TGTGCCAGCGGTAGGGGCTACGAGCAGTACTTC

J: TRBJ1-1
D: .
V: TRBV5-1
CDR3: CASSLGGANTEAFF
DNA: TGCGCCAGCAGCTTGGGCGGGGCGAACACTGAAGCTTTCTTT

J: TRBJ2-1
D: .
V: TRBV14
CDR3: CASSQVRGSSYNEQFF
DNA: TGTGCCAGCAGCCAAGTCCGCGGCAGCTCCTACAATGAGCAGTTCTTC

J: TRBJ1-2
D: .
V: TRBV28
CDR3: CASSSWTGEYYGYTF
DNA: TGTGCCAGCAGTTCGTGGACGGGAGAATACTATGGCTACACCTTC

J: TRBJ2-2
D: TRBD1
V: TRBV15
CDR3: CATSPGTGITGELFF
DNA: TGTGCCACCAGCCCCGGGACAGGGATAACCGGGGAGCTGTTTTTT